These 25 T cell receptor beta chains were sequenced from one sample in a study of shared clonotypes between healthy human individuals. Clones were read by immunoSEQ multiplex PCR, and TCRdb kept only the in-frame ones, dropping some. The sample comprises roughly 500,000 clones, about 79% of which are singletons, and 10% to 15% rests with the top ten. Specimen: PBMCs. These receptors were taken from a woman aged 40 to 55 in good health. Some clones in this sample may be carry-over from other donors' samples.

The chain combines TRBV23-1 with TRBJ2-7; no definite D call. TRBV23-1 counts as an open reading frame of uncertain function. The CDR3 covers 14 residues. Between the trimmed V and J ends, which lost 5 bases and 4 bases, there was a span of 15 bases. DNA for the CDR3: TGCGCCAGCAGTTCGTTTAGGGCTTTGTACGAGCAGTACTTC. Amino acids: CASSSFRALYEQYF.

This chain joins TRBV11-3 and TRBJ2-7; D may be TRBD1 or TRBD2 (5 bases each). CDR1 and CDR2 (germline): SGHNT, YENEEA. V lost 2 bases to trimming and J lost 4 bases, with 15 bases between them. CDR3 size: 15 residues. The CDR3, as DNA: TGTGCCAGCAGCTTAAGGGGTTCGGGGTCGTACGAGCAGTACTTC. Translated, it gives CASSLRGSGSYEQYF.

CDR3 amino acids: CASSPNTGGIYEQYF. DNA for the CDR3: TGTGCCAGCTCACCAAACACAGGGGGAATCTACGAGCAGTACTTC. The chain joins TRBV18 to TRBJ2-7, with 8 bases that match TRBD1. CDR3 size: 15 residues. The J segment lost 3 bases and the V segment lost 2 bases, leaving 6 bases of the junction unmatched. The germline V gene has CDR1 KGHSH and CDR2 LQKENI.

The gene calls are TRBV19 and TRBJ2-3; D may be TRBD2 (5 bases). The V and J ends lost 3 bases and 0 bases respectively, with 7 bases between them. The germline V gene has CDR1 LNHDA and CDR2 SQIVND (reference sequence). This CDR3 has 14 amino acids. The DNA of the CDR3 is TGTGCCAGTAGTATCCGCGGGAGCACAGATACGCAGTATTTT. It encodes CASSIRGSTDTQYF.

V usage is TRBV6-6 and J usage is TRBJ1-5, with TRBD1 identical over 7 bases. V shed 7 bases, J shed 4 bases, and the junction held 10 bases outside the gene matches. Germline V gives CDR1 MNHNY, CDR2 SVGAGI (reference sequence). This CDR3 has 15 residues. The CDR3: CASTSRDSRNQPQHF. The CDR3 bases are TGTGCCAGCACCTCACGGGACAGTCGAAATCAGCCCCAGCATTTT.

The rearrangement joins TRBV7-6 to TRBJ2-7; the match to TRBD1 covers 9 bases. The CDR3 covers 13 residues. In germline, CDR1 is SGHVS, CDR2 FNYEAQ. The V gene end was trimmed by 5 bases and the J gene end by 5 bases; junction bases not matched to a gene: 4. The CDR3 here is CASSPGQGNEQYF. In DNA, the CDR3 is TGTGCCAGCAGCCCGGGACAGGGCAACGAGCAGTACTTC.

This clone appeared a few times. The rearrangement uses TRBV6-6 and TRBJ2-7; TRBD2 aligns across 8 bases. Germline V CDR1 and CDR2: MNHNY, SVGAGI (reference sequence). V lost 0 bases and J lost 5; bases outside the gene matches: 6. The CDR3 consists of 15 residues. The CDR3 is CASSYSAGGSDEQYF. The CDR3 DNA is TGTGCCAGCAGTTACTCTGCGGGAGGTTCGGACGAGCAGTACTTC.

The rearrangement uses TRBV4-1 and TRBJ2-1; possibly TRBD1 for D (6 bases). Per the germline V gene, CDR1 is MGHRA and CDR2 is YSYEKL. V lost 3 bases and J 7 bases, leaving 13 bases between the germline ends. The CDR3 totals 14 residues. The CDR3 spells CASSQQQGWNEQFF. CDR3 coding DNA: TGCGCCAGCAGCCAGCAACAGGGTTGGAATGAGCAGTTCTTC.

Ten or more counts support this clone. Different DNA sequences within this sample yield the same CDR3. The CDR3 sequence is CASSVGAYNEQFF. In nucleotides, the CDR3 is TGTGCCAGCAGCGTGGGGGCCTACAATGAGCAGTTCTTC. This chain joins TRBV9 and TRBJ2-1; either TRBD1 or TRBD2 may fit D (5 bases each). V lost 2 bases, J lost 2 bases, and 5 bases lay in between. This CDR3 is built from 13 residues. Germline V CDR1 and CDR2: SGDLS, YYNGEE. Based on the CDR3 plus reference TRBV9 and TRBJ2-1, the full variable domain is DSGVTQTPKHLITATGQRVTLRCSPRSGDLSVYWYQQSLDQGLQFLIQYYNGEERAKGNILERFSAQQFPDLHSELNLSSLELGDSALYFCASSVGAYNEQFFGPGTRLTVL.

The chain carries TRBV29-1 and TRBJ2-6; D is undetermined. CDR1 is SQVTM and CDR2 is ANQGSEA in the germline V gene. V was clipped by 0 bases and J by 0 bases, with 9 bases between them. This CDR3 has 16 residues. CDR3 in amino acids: CSVEDGRTSGANVLTF. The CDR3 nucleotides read TGCAGCGTTGAAGATGGTCGGACCTCTGGGGCCAACGTCCTGACTTTC.

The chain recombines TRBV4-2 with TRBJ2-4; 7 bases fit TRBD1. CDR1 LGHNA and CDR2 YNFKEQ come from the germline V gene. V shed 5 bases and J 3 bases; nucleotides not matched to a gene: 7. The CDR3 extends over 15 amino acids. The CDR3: CASSFSRTGKNIQYF. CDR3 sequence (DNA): TGTGCCAGCAGCTTTTCGCGGACAGGCAAAAACATTCAGTACTTC.

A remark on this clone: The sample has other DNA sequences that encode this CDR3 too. The DNA of the CDR3 is TGTGCCAGCAGTTTACGTGAGAATCAGCCCCAGCATTTT. Residues: CASSLRENQPQHF. The chain joins TRBV27 to TRBJ1-5, with no clear D. Trimming cost V 2 bases and J 4 bases, with 6 bases left between them. CDR1 and CDR2 from the germline V gene are MNHEY and SMNVEV (reference sequence). This CDR3 comprises 13 residues.

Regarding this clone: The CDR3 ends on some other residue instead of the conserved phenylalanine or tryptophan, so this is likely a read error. The CDR3 region has the DNA TGTGCCAGCAGCTTAACAGGTGGTTCCTACGAGCAGTACCTC. Encoded protein: CASSLTGGSYEQYL. The V gene is TRBV7-3, the J gene TRBJ2-7, with D unresolved. Trimming cost V 0 bases and J 1 base, with 7 bases left between them. The germline CDR1 and CDR2 sequences are SGHTA and FQGTGA. The CDR3 covers 14 residues.

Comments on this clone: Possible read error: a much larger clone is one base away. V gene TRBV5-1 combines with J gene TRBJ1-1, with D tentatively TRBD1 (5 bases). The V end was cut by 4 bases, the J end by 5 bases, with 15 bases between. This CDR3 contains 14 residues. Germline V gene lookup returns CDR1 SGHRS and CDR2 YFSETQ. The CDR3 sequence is CASSPTVGCTEAFF. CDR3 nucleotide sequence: TGCGCCAGCAGCCCGACAGTCGGGTGTACTGAAGCTTTCTTT.

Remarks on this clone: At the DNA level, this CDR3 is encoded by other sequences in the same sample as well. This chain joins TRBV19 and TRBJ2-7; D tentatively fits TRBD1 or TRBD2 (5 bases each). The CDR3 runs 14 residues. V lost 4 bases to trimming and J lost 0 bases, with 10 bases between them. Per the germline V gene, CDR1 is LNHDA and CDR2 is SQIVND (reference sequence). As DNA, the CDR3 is TGTGCCAGTAGTACCGGGACGGACTCCTACGAGCAGTACTTC. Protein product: CASSTGTDSYEQYF. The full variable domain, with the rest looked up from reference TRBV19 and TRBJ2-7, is DGGITQSPKYLFRKEGQNVTLSCEQNLNHDAMYWYRQDPGQGLRLIYYSQIVNDFQKGDIAEGYSVSREKKESFPLTVTSAQKNPTAFYLCASSTGTDSYEQYFGPGTRLTVT.

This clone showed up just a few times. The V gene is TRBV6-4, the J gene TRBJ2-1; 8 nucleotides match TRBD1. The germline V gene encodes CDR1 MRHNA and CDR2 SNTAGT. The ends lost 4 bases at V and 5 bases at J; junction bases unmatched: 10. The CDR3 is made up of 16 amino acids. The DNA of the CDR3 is TGTGCCAGCAGTGCCTCGGGGGCCAGGGGGCACAATGAGCAGTTCTTC. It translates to CASSASGARGHNEQFF.

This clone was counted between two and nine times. The CDR3 reads CASRRPGAGNFYGYTF. The CDR3 region has the DNA TGTGCCAGCAGGCGTCCGGGGGCAGGGAATTTCTATGGCTACACCTTC. The chain carries TRBV28 and TRBJ1-2; D is possibly TRBD1 (6 bases). This CDR3 has 16 residues. V was trimmed by 6 bases and J by 4 bases, leaving 21 bases between them. Germline-derived CDR1 and CDR2 are MDHEN and SYDVKM.

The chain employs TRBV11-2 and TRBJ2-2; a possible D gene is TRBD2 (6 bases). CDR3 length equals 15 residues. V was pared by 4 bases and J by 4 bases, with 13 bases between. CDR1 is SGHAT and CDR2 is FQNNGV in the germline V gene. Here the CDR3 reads CASSSLAVRTGELFF. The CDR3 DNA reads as TGTGCCAGCAGCTCCTTAGCGGTACGCACCGGGGAGCTGTTTTTT.

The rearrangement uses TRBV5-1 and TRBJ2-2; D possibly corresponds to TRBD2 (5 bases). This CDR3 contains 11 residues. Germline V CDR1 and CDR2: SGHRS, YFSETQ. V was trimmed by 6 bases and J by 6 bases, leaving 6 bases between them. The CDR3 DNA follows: TGCGCCAGCATGGGAGCCGGGGAGCTGTTTTTT. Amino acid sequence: CASMGAGELFF.

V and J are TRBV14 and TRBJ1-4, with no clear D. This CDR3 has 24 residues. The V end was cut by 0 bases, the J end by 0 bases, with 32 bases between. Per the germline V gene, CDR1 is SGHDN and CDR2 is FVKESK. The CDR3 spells CASSQDGTRHHLTSKRTTNEKLFF. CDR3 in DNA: TGTGCCAGCAGCCAAGATGGAACAAGACATCACCTCACGTCAAAACGGACAACTAATGAAAAACTGTTTTTT. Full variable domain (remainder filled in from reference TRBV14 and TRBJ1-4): EAGVTQFPSHSVIEKGQTVTLRCDPISGHDNLYWYRRVMGKEIKFLLHFVKESKQDESGMPNNRFLAERTGGTYSTLKVQPAELEDSGVYFCASSQDGTRHHLTSKRTTNEKLFFGSGTQLSVL.

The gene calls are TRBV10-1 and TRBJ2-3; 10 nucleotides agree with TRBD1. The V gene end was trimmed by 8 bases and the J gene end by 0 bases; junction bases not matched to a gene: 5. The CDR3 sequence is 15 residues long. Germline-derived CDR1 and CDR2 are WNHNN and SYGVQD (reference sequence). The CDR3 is CASRDRGASTDTQYF. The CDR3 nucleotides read TGCGCCAGCCGGGACAGGGGTGCTAGCACAGATACGCAGTATTTT.

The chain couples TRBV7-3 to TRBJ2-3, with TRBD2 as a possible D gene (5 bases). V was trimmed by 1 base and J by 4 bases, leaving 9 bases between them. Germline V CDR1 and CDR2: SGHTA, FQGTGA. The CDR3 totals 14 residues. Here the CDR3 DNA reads TGTGCCAGCAGCTTAAACGCGGGCCCAGATACGCAGTATTTT. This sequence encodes CASSLNAGPDTQYF.

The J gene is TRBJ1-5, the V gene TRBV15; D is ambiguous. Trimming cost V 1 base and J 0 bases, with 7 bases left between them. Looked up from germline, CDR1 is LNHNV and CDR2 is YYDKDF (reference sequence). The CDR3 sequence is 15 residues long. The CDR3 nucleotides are TGTGCCACCAGCAGAGGGCGGATTAGCAATCAGCCCCAGCATTTT. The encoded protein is CATSRGRISNQPQHF.

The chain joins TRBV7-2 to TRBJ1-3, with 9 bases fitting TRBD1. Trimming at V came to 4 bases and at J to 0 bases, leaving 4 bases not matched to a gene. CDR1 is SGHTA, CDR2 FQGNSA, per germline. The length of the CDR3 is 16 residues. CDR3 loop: CASSYGQGRSGNTIYF. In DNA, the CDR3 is TGTGCCAGCAGCTACGGACAGGGGCGCTCTGGAAACACCATATATTTT.

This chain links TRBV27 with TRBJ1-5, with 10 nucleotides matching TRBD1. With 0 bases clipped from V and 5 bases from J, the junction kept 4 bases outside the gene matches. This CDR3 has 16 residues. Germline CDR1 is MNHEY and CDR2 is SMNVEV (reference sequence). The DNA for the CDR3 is TGTGCCAGCAGTTTATCCGGACAGGGGGGTTATCAGCCCCAGCATTTT. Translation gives CASSLSGQGGYQPQHF.